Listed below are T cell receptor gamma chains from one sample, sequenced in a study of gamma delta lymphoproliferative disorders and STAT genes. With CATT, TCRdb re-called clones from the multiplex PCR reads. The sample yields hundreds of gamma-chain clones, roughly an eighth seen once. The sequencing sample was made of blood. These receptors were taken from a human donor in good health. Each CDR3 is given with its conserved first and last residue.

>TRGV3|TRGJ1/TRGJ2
CATWVKKLF